The next 26 T cell receptor beta chains were all read from a single sample in a study of blood T cell repertoires in COVID-19. The protocol was immunoSEQ multiplex PCR, while the TCRdb copy is restricted to in-frame clones and leaves out a portion. Here the sample spans around 130,000 clones, roughly 86% being singletons. The sequencing sample was made of PBMCs or T cells enriched from blood (not recorded which). These receptors all stem from a woman aged 50 to 60 with acute COVID-19.

The chain carries TRBV20-1 and TRBJ2-7; D not resolved. Trimming took off 0 bases at V and 10 bases at J, with 10 bases between the two ends. The CDR3 contains 11 residues. Germline CDR1 and CDR2: DFQATT and SNEGSKA (reference sequence). CDR3 in DNA: TGCAGTGCTAGAGATGTACAGATCCAGTACTTC. Its translation is CSARDVQIQYF.

This rearrangement joins TRBV30 to TRBJ2-7; D remains unclear. Between the trimmed V and J ends, which lost 4 bases and 0 bases, there was a span of 7 bases. Germline CDR1 is GTSNPN and CDR2 is SVGIG (reference sequence). The CDR3 length is 12 residues. The CDR3 reads CAWTPDSYEQYF. CDR3 coding DNA: TGTGCCTGGACGCCAGACTCCTACGAGCAGTACTTC.

Judged by abundance, this clone is medium-sized (0.01 to 0.1%). The chain uses TRBV11-2 and TRBJ1-5, with TRBD1 matching 7 bases. J gave up 5 bases and V 1 base, and 2 bases lay outside the gene matches. CDR1 is SGHAT, CDR2 FQNNGV, per germline. This CDR3 is built from 14 residues. The CDR3 nucleotides read TGTGCCAGCAGCTTAGGACAGGGCCATCAGCCCCAGCATTTT. Translating it yields CASSLGQGHQPQHF.

The rearrangement links TRBV7-2 to TRBJ2-7, with D possibly matching TRBD1 (6 bases). The germline V gene encodes CDR1 SGHTA and CDR2 FQGNSA. The V and J ends lost 1 base and 4 bases respectively, with 20 bases between them. The CDR3 totals 17 residues. The CDR3 reads CASSLGLANRVAYEQYF. The CDR3 DNA is TGTGCCAGCAGCTTAGGCCTCGCGAACAGGGTGGCTTACGAGCAGTACTTC.

The chain joins TRBV7-3 to TRBJ2-5, with 7 bases aligning to TRBD2. V trimming: 1 base; J trimming: 0 bases; junction bases outside the gene matches: 5. Germline V gene sequence: CDR1 SGHTA, CDR2 FQGTGA. The CDR3 runs 16 residues. CDR3 DNA sequence: TGTGCCAGCAGCTTAAAGGCCCGGGGGGACCAAGAGACCCAGTACTTC. Translated: CASSLKARGDQETQYF.

A few counts support this clone. The chain is built from TRBV4-2 and TRBJ2-7; the match to TRBD1 covers 9 bases. The length of the CDR3 is 15 residues. CDR1 is LGHNA, CDR2 YNFKEQ, per germline. J gave up 2 bases and V 5 bases, and 7 bases lay outside the gene matches. In DNA form, the CDR3 reads TGTGCCAGCAGCTTAGGAGGACAGGGGACCTACGAGCAGTACTTC. It is translated as CASSLGGQGTYEQYF.

The chain recombines TRBV18 with TRBJ1-4, with a possible D match to TRBD1 (6 bases). The CDR3 sequence is 15 residues long. The V and J ends lost 0 bases and 4 bases respectively, with 9 bases between them. Per germline, CDR1 KGHSH and CDR2 LQKENI. CDR3 coding DNA: TGTGCCAGCTCACCACCGTCACAGGGTAATGAAAAACTGTTTTTT. This gives the protein CASSPPSQGNEKLFF.

This clone was recorded once. The chain is built from TRBV7-3 and TRBJ2-7; TRBD1 matches at 9 bases. Germline V gene sequence: CDR1 SGHTA, CDR2 FQGTGA. The junction had 8 bases not matched to a gene; V was cut back by 1 base and J by 1 base. This CDR3 spans 17 amino acids. The CDR3 DNA sequence: TGTGCCAGCAGCTTAAAAAGGGGGGACAGGGTATCCTACGAGCAGTACTTC. It codes for CASSLKRGDRVSYEQYF.

This clone appeared a single time. The V call is TRBV7-3, the J call TRBJ2-4; D might be TRBD2 (6 bases). Per germline, CDR1 SGHTA and CDR2 FQGTGA. V lost 1 base and J 9 bases, leaving 10 bases between the germline ends. The CDR3 has 13 residues. The CDR3 protein is CASSLKGSGIQYF. As DNA, the CDR3 is TGTGCCAGCAGCTTAAAAGGTAGCGGCATTCAGTACTTC.

DNA for the CDR3: TGTGCCAGCAGCTTAGGGGCAGCCCAAGAGACCCAGTACTTC. Its protein is CASSLGAAQETQYF. The rearrangement links TRBV7-3 to TRBJ2-5; tentative D call: TRBD1 (5 bases). The germline V and J ends were trimmed by 2 bases and 1 base, with 8 bases remaining between them. CDR3 length equals 14 residues. Germline CDR1 reads SGHTA; CDR2 reads FQGTGA.

The V call is TRBV25-1, the J call TRBJ2-1, with TRBD2 matching 7 bases. This CDR3 has 16 amino acids. The trim removed 8 bases at V and 4 bases at J, leaving 14 bases unmatched. Germline-derived CDR1 and CDR2 are MGHDK and SYGVNS. Written as DNA, the CDR3 is TGTGCCAGCCAATCTTCAGGTAGCGGGCGATACAATGAGCAGTTCTTC. It is translated as CASQSSGSGRYNEQFF. The full variable domain, with the rest looked up from reference TRBV25-1 and TRBJ2-1, is EADIYQTPRYLVIGTGKKITLECSQTMGHDKMYWYQQDPGMELHLIHYSYGVNSTEKGDLSSESTVSRIRTEHFPLTLESARPSHTSQYLCASQSSGSGRYNEQFFGPGTRLTVL.

In DNA form, the CDR3 reads TGTGCCAGCAGTGACGCGGGAGGGCCATATGAGCAGTTCTTC. It is translated as CASSDAGGPYEQFF. The chain recombines TRBV6-1 with TRBJ2-1, with TRBD2 identical over 9 bases. This CDR3 has 14 amino acids. In germline, CDR1 is MNHNS, CDR2 SASEGT. The V and J ends lost 3 bases and 8 bases, in that order; junction bases with no gene match: 5.

The chain carries TRBV3-1 (or the pseudogene TRBV3-2) and TRBJ2-3, with TRBD1 matching 9 bases. This CDR3 region has 15 residues. The junction had 4 bases not matched to a gene; V was cut back by 3 bases and J by 3 bases. Germline V gene data show CDR1 as LGHDT and CDR2 as YNNKEL (reference sequence). CDR3 amino acids: CASSQPGQGTDTQYF. CDR3 nucleotide sequence: TGTGCCAGCAGCCAGCCGGGACAGGGTACAGATACGCAGTATTTT.

This clone was detected only once. The genes are TRBV11-2 and TRBJ2-7; TRBD2 agrees at 14 bases. The CDR3 loop spans 16 amino acids. Germline loops: CDR1 SGHAT, CDR2 FQNNGV. With V trimmed by 3 bases and J by 5 bases, 6 bases remained unmatched. The CDR3 is CASSFRAGLAGDEQYF. CDR3 bases: TGTGCCAGCAGCTTTAGAGCGGGACTAGCGGGAGACGAGCAGTACTTC.

The V call is TRBV7-2, the J call TRBJ2-7; 8 nucleotides align to TRBD1. Germline CDR1 SGHTA, CDR2 FQGNSA. The CDR3 runs 17 residues. The trim removed 1 base at V and 0 bases at J, leaving 8 bases unmatched. This CDR3 reads CASSLGGQGPSSYEQYF. For the CDR3, the DNA is TGTGCCAGCAGCTTAGGAGGACAGGGCCCCAGCTCCTACGAGCAGTACTTC.

This chain connects TRBV5-1 to TRBJ2-1; 8 bases are a match to TRBD2. The CDR3 has 14 residues. The V gene end was trimmed by 2 bases and the J gene end by 4 bases; junction bases not matched to a gene: 2. The germline CDR1 and CDR2 sequences are SGHRS and YFSETQ. For the CDR3, the DNA is TGCGCCAGCAGCTTCCGCGGGAGGTACAATGAGCAGTTCTTC. Translation gives CASSFRGRYNEQFF.

This rearrangement joins TRBV27 to TRBJ2-7; D unresolved. The V and J ends lost 6 bases and 4 bases respectively, with 16 bases between them. CDR3 length: 14 residues. Germline-derived CDR1 and CDR2 are MNHEY and SMNVEV (reference sequence). The CDR3 is CASRTSPTPYEQYF. The CDR3 DNA is TGTGCCAGCAGGACATCCCCTACCCCTTACGAGCAGTACTTC.

This clone was counted a few times. The chain carries TRBV7-6 and TRBJ2-2, with a weak D call TRBD2 (5 bases). Per germline, CDR1 SGHVS and CDR2 FNYEAQ. This CDR3 has 16 residues. Trimming took 2 bases from V and 5 from J, leaving 15 bases between them. DNA of the CDR3: TGTGCCAGCAGCTTAAAGGGAGCTTGGGGAACCGGGGAGCTGTTTTTT. This translates into CASSLKGAWGTGELFF.

V and J are TRBV2 and TRBJ2-1, with TRBD1 as a possible D gene (6 bases). Germline V gene lookup returns CDR1 SNHLY and CDR2 FYNNEI. V lost 4 bases to trimming and J lost 8 bases, with 18 bases between them. CDR3 length: 15 residues. CDR3 loop: CASSVGGSTGDEQFF. CDR3 DNA sequence: TGTGCCAGCAGTGTTGGGGGCTCGACGGGCGATGAGCAGTTCTTC.

This chain joins TRBV7-2 and TRBJ2-1; TRBD2 matches 14 bases. CDR3 length: 16 amino acids. The germline V gene has CDR1 SGHTA and CDR2 FQGNSA. The ends lost 5 bases at V and 7 bases at J; junction bases unmatched: 7. The CDR3 sequence is CASSPRLAGGRNEQFF. The CDR3 DNA follows: TGTGCCAGCAGCCCCCGACTAGCGGGAGGGCGAAATGAGCAGTTCTTC.

This chain links TRBV7-3 with TRBJ2-5; 11 bases map to TRBD2. Germline V gene data show CDR1 as SGHTA and CDR2 as FQGTGA. The CDR3 totals 18 residues. The J segment lost 0 bases and the V segment lost 1 base, leaving 7 bases of the junction unmatched. CDR3 protein: CASSLNLAGGQNQETQYF. The CDR3 bases are TGTGCCAGCAGCTTAAACCTAGCGGGAGGCCAAAACCAAGAGACCCAGTACTTC.

This chain connects TRBV20-1 to TRBJ2-7; TRBD2 matches at 7 bases. The CDR3 consists of 11 residues. The trim removed 6 bases at V and 6 bases at J, leaving 5 bases unmatched. Germline V gene lookup returns CDR1 DFQATT and CDR2 SNEGSKA (reference sequence). CDR3 amino acids: CSAVSGGEQYF. The CDR3 bases are TGCAGTGCCGTCTCGGGAGGCGAGCAGTACTTC.

The rearrangement links TRBV3-1 (or the pseudogene TRBV3-2) to TRBJ2-7; TRBD1 is a possible D gene (6 bases). The V and J ends lost 4 bases and 2 bases respectively, with 12 bases between them. The CDR3 runs 14 residues. CDR1 and CDR2 (germline): LGHDT, YNNKEL (reference sequence). In DNA, the CDR3 is TGTGCCAGCAGCCTCGTACAGGGCCCCTACGAGCAGTACTTC. Its translation is CASSLVQGPYEQYF.

The rearrangement joins TRBV9 to TRBJ2-7; TRBD1 is a possible D gene (5 bases). Trimming pared 3 bases from V and 5 bases from J, leaving 15 bases between. The CDR3 extends over 14 amino acids. CDR1 and CDR2 (germline): SGDLS, YYNGEE. CDR3: CASSGTRFFNEQYF. DNA of the CDR3: TGTGCCAGCAGCGGGACACGTTTTTTTAACGAGCAGTACTTC. The full variable domain, its missing parts supplied by reference TRBV9 and TRBJ2-7, is DSGVTQTPKHLITATGQRVTLRCSPRSGDLSVYWYQQSLDQGLQFLIQYYNGEERAKGNILERFSAQQFPDLHSELNLSSLELGDSALYFCASSGTRFFNEQYFGPGTRLTVT.

A few counts support this clone. The chain couples TRBV19 to TRBJ1-1, with D possibly matching TRBD1 (6 bases). The V and J ends lost 6 bases and 5 bases respectively, with 16 bases between them. The V gene's germline CDR1 is LNHDA and CDR2 SQIVND (reference sequence). The CDR3 length is 14 residues. The CDR3: CASRIQGIRTEAFF. The CDR3 nucleotides read TGTGCCAGTAGGATACAGGGAATTCGGACTGAAGCTTTCTTT.

The CDR3 reads CATSETGFNTQYF. As DNA, the CDR3 is TGTGCCACCAGTGAGACGGGGTTTAATACGCAGTATTTT. This chain links TRBV24-1 with TRBJ2-3; D is perhaps TRBD2 (5 bases). Trimming stripped 4 bases from V and 7 bases from J, with 11 bases between. Germline-derived CDR1 and CDR2 are KGHDR and SFDVKD. This CDR3 region has 13 residues.